The clone carrying this T cell receptor beta chain has more than one count but fewer than ten. Its antigen is unidentified. The PCR had 60 Vbeta and 13 Jbeta primers. Clones were read by immunoSEQ multiplex PCR, and TCRdb kept only the in-frame ones, dropping some. The sample yields around 150,000 clones, just under 65% seen once. The data originate from a study of cytomegalovirus exposure and HLA in healthy donors. Findings of the study overall: A later analysis found common viral pathogens apparently linked to several of the most significant clusters. There were under 200 TCR beta chains listed as cytomegalovirus-associated. TCR association rates varied by HLA locus in a later analysis, with DRB1 highest and HLA-C lowest.

Germline V CDR1 and CDR2: MDHEN, SYDVKM. V was pared by 5 bases and J by 5 bases, with 7 bases of the junction left unmatched. The CDR3 runs 15 residues. V is TRBV28 and J is TRBJ2-5; TRBD2 agrees at 11 bases. The receptor was isolated from an older woman in good health and CMV-seropositive. Sequencing input: PBMCs. CDR3 loop: CASSIAGGMFETQYF. The CDR3 DNA sequence: TGTGCCAGCAGTATAGCGGGAGGGATGTTCGAGACCCAGTACTTC.